The TCR beta chain under discussion was sequenced for a study of T cell responses to AZD1222 COVID-19 vaccine. Profiling relied on immunoSEQ multiplex PCR, and the TCRdb table lists in-frame clones only, not all of them. This table has about 100,000 clones, 88% appearing once. Whole-study findings and limits: The donors showed a predominance of white British ancestry and of females, with possible underestimation of clonal diversity. It was only after the peak T cell response that any repertoires were sampled. Spike as a whole was targeted by vaccine-associated CD4 TCRs, dominant at 160-218 and 743-854.

Note on this clone: Its antigen is not known.

The V gene lost 0 bases and the J gene lost 4 bases, with 7 bases spanning the gap. Germline loops: CDR1 SGHTS, CDR2 YDEGEE. CDR3 length: 13 amino acids. The chain couples TRBV5-8 to TRBJ1-2; D ambiguous. The TCR was taken from an adult in good health. Sequences were derived from peripheral blood, sampled on day 0 of AZD1222 vaccination. The CDR3 bases are TGTGCCAGCAGCTTGGTGCGAGCCTATGGCTACACCTTC. This gives the protein CASSLVRAYGYTF.